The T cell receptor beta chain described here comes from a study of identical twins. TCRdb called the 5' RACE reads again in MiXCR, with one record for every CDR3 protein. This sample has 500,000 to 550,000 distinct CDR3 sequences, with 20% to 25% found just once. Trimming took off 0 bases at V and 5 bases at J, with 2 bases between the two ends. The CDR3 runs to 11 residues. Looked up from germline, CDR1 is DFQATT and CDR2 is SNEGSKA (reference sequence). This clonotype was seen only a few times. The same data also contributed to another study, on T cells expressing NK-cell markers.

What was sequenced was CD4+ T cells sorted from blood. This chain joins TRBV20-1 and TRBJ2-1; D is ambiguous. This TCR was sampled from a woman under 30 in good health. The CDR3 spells CSARDNNEQFF. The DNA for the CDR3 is TGCAGTGCTAGAGATAACAATGAGCAGTTCTTC.